The 29 T cell receptor beta chains reported below all come from one sample, sequenced in a study of blood T cell repertoires in COVID-19. Here immunoSEQ multiplex PCR was the method, and the copy in TCRdb shows in-frame clones only, minus some. The sample has some 450,000 clones, 88% seen once. The material sequenced was peripheral blood. The receptors were gathered from a woman aged 45-59 years with COVID-19, enrolled during active disease.

To note about this clone: Distinct nucleotide sequences in the sample also encode this CDR3. The rearrangement uses TRBV27 and TRBJ1-1, with 10 bases identical to TRBD1. CDR3 length equals 15 residues. Germline CDR1 reads MNHEY; CDR2 reads SMNVEV (reference sequence). Trimming removed 4 bases from V and 1 base from J; junction bases left unmatched: 3. The CDR3 DNA reads as TGTGCCAGCAGTTCATGGACAGGGGGGAACACTGAAGCTTTCTTT. Translating it yields CASSSWTGGNTEAFF.

The chain employs TRBV9 and TRBJ1-2, with D perhaps TRBD1 (6 bases). Germline V gene sequence: CDR1 SGDLS, CDR2 YYNGEE. Trimming shortened V by 2 bases and J by 4 bases, and 15 bases separated the two germline ends. The CDR3 has 15 residues. The CDR3 coding sequence is TGTGCCAGCAGCGTCGCGGGGGGCTCGTCCTATGGCTACACCTTC. This translates into CASSVAGGSSYGYTF. The full variable domain, in which reference TRBV9 and TRBJ1-2 provide the parts outside the CDR3, is DSGVTQTPKHLITATGQRVTLRCSPRSGDLSVYWYQQSLDQGLQFLIQYYNGEERAKGNILERFSAQQFPDLHSELNLSSLELGDSALYFCASSVAGGSSYGYTFGSGTRLTVV.

V is TRBV2 and J is TRBJ2-3; TRBD2 matches at 12 bases. Germline V CDR1 and CDR2: SNHLY, FYNNEI. J gave up 6 bases and V 4 bases, and 8 bases lay outside the gene matches. CDR3 length equals 16 residues. DNA of the CDR3: TGTGCCAGCAGTGTTCTAGCGGGGGGGTCTGGTGATACGCAGTATTTT. The encoded protein is CASSVLAGGSGDTQYF.

The chain employs TRBV6-5 and TRBJ1-3; weak D call: TRBD1 (6 bases). V lost 5 bases and J lost 2, with 13 bases in between. The CDR3 is made up of 15 amino acids. Germline-derived CDR1 and CDR2 are MNHEY and SVGAGI. The CDR3 protein is CASSRGGRAGNTIYF. The CDR3 coding sequence is TGTGCCAGCAGTCGTGGGGGCCGAGCTGGAAACACCATATATTTT.

The chain combines TRBV2 with TRBJ2-5; D gene unclear. The ends were cut back, 3 bases at V and 5 bases at J, with 10 bases in the middle. The CDR3 extends over 13 amino acids. Germline V CDR1 and CDR2: SNHLY, FYNNEI. This chain's CDR3 is CASSDVASETQYF. CDR3 coding DNA: TGTGCCAGCAGTGACGTAGCCTCGGAGACCCAGTACTTC.

The CDR3: CATGTGSGSSYNSPLHF. CDR3 coding DNA: TGTGCTACCGGGACAGGGAGTGGGAGCTCCTATAATTCACCCCTCCACTTT. The V and J genes are TRBV12-5 and TRBJ1-6; 9 nucleotides align to TRBD1. The CDR3 runs to 17 residues. The germline gives CDR1 LGHNT, CDR2 FRNRAP. Trimming cost V 10 bases and J 0 bases; bases outside gene matches: 10.

V and J are TRBV24-1 and TRBJ2-1, with 9 bases that match TRBD1. The CDR3 is made up of 16 amino acids. Unmatched junction bases numbered 9, after V lost 4 bases and J lost 6 bases. Germline CDR1 and CDR2: KGHDR and SFDVKD. The CDR3 loop reads CATSDPSRDRANEQFF. The CDR3 nucleotides are TGTGCCACCAGTGACCCGTCCCGGGACAGGGCCAATGAGCAGTTCTTC.

The J gene is TRBJ1-4, the V gene TRBV5-1; D not certain. CDR3 length equals 15 residues. Germline values: CDR1 SGHRS, CDR2 YFSETQ. V was clipped by 0 bases and J by 8 bases, with 14 bases between them. CDR3 protein: CASSLVSAPEEKLFF. Here the CDR3 DNA reads TGCGCCAGCAGCTTGGTTTCGGCCCCGGAGGAAAAACTGTTTTTT.

This clone came up a few times. The chain combines TRBV10-3 with TRBJ1-2, with D unclear. V shed 5 bases and J shed 4 bases, with 11 bases lying between them. This CDR3 has 13 amino acids. Germline V gives CDR1 ENHRY, CDR2 SYGVKD. The CDR3 nucleotides are TGTGCCATCAGTCGAACAGAACTCTATGGCTACACCTTC. This gives the protein CAISRTELYGYTF.

As for this clone: Other DNA sequences in this sample translate to the same CDR3. V gene TRBV19 combines with J gene TRBJ1-1; perhaps TRBD1 as D (5 bases). The V gene's germline CDR1 is LNHDA and CDR2 SQIVND (reference sequence). The V gene lost 3 bases and the J gene lost 3 bases, with 8 bases spanning the gap. CDR3 length: 13 amino acids. CDR3 nucleotides: TGTGCCAGTAGTATCAGGGAGGACACTGAAGCTTTCTTT. Residues: CASSIREDTEAFF.

The rearrangement links TRBV11-2 to TRBJ2-7; D unresolved. Germline loops: CDR1 SGHAT, CDR2 FQNNGV. V lost 1 base to trimming and J lost 7 bases, with 11 bases between them. The CDR3 has 13 amino acids. CDR3 coding DNA: TGTGCCAGCAGCTTAGCGACTCCCACGGAGCAGTACTTC. Residues: CASSLATPTEQYF.

V usage is TRBV2 and J usage is TRBJ2-7, with TRBD2 identical over 7 bases. CDR3 length equals 14 residues. V lost 5 bases and J lost 6; bases outside the gene matches: 10. The germline gives CDR1 SNHLY, CDR2 FYNNEI. The CDR3 region is CASSRSGTPGEQYF. The CDR3 bases are TGTGCCAGCAGTCGAAGCGGGACCCCCGGCGAGCAGTACTTC.

This rearrangement joins TRBV5-1 to TRBJ2-7, with TRBD1 identical over 10 bases. The junction had 6 bases not matched to a gene; V was cut back by 2 bases and J by 4 bases. The CDR3 totals 15 residues. Looked up from germline, CDR1 is SGHRS and CDR2 is YFSETQ. The CDR3 reads CASSFSGTGDYEQYF. In nucleotides, the CDR3 is TGCGCCAGCAGCTTTTCCGGGACAGGGGATTACGAGCAGTACTTC.

The chain joins TRBV28 to TRBJ2-7; TRBD1 agrees at 9 bases. V trimming: 6 bases; J trimming: 2 bases; junction bases outside the gene matches: 5. This CDR3 is 14 amino acids long. Germline V gene lookup returns CDR1 MDHEN and CDR2 SYDVKM. The CDR3 coding sequence is TGTGCCAGCAGCCGGGACAGGGAGGCCTACGAGCAGTACTTC. Protein: CASSRDREAYEQYF.

The V call is TRBV7-9, the J call TRBJ1-2, with 7 bases fitting TRBD1. With V trimmed by 11 bases and J by 3 bases, 6 bases remained unmatched. Germline CDR1 reads SEHNR; CDR2 reads FQNEAQ (reference sequence). CDR3 length equals 12 residues. The CDR3 here is CAAHQGDYGYTF. The CDR3 DNA follows: TGTGCCGCACACCAGGGGGACTATGGCTACACCTTC.

The chain combines TRBV18 with TRBJ2-1; 9 bases agree with TRBD1. V lost 3 bases, J lost 9 bases, and 6 bases stayed unmatched. Germline CDR1 reads KGHSH; CDR2 reads LQKENI. This CDR3 spans 14 amino acids. The CDR3 reads CASSPGTGLGEQFF. As DNA, the CDR3 is TGTGCCAGCTCACCCGGGACAGGGTTAGGTGAGCAGTTCTTC.

V and J are TRBV6-5 and TRBJ2-1; no firm D call. The CDR3 has 16 amino acids. The germline V gene encodes CDR1 MNHEY and CDR2 SVGAGI. V was pared by 2 bases and J by 0 bases, with 11 bases between. In DNA form, the CDR3 reads TGTGCCAGCAGTTACGACCAGGCGAGCTCCTACAATGAGCAGTTCTTC. This gives the protein CASSYDQASSYNEQFF.

The V and J genes are TRBV27 and TRBJ1-2, with a possible D match to TRBD1 (6 bases). The CDR3 is 15 residues long. Germline CDR1 MNHEY, CDR2 SMNVEV (reference sequence). V gave up 1 base and J gave up 6 bases, with 15 bases separating them. The CDR3 DNA sequence: TGTGCCAGCAGTTTATTGGCAGGGGCGAGGGATGGCTACACCTTC. Translating it yields CASSLLAGARDGYTF.

The chain employs TRBV6-4 and TRBJ1-2; D possibly corresponds to TRBD1 (6 bases). Per the germline V gene, CDR1 is MRHNA and CDR2 is SNTAGT. The CDR3 runs to 13 residues. The germline V and J ends were trimmed by 3 bases and 4 bases, with 9 bases remaining between them. The CDR3 region has the DNA TGTGCCAGCAGTGAACAGGGTGGCTATGGCTACACCTTC. Translating it yields CASSEQGGYGYTF.

This clone was seen a few times. V gene TRBV28 combines with J gene TRBJ1-1; a possible D gene is TRBD1 (6 bases). From germline, CDR1 is MDHEN and CDR2 SYDVKM. With 7 bases removed from V and 5 bases from J, the gap between germline ends came to 8 bases. The CDR3 has 11 amino acids. In DNA, the CDR3 is TGTGCCAGCACAGGGGCGACTGAAGCTTTCTTT. The encoded protein is CASTGATEAFF.

This chain joins TRBV6-6 and TRBJ1-2; no clear D. This CDR3 is 15 amino acids long. Per the germline V gene, CDR1 is MNHNY and CDR2 is SVGAGI (reference sequence). The V end lost 2 bases, the J end lost 0 bases, and 10 bases lay between the germline ends. The CDR3 reads CASSYTGWPNYGYTF. DNA of the CDR3: TGTGCCAGCAGTTACACGGGATGGCCTAACTATGGCTACACCTTC.

The rearrangement uses TRBV7-3 and TRBJ2-3; unclear D gene. Looked up from germline, CDR1 is SGHTA and CDR2 is FQGTGA. V was trimmed by 2 bases and J by 1 base, leaving 4 bases between them. The CDR3 is 13 amino acids. Here the CDR3 reads CASSLVGTDTQYF. The DNA of the CDR3 is TGTGCCAGCAGCTTAGTAGGCACAGATACGCAGTATTTT.

In this sample, this clone turned up once. This chain links TRBV27 with TRBJ1-5; the D is unclear. V lost 5 bases and J lost 5, with 19 bases in between. CDR1 is MNHEY and CDR2 is SMNVEV in the germline V gene (reference sequence). The CDR3 sequence is 16 residues long. The CDR3 nucleotides read TGTGCCAGCAGTCCCACATCCCGGGTGGCCCATCAGCCCCAGCATTTT. Protein: CASSPTSRVAHQPQHF.

This clone was picked up one time. Other DNA sequences within the sample encode an identical CDR3. The chain recombines TRBV6-5 with TRBJ1-3, with D possibly being TRBD1 (6 bases). The V gene lost 4 bases and the J gene lost 1 base, with 8 bases spanning the gap. The CDR3 runs to 14 residues. Germline values: CDR1 MNHEY, CDR2 SVGAGI. In nucleotides, the CDR3 is TGTGCCAGCAGTTTAGGGGGATCTGGAAACACCATATATTTT. Translation: CASSLGGSGNTIYF.

The V call is TRBV11-2, the J call TRBJ1-2; TRBD1 aligns across 8 bases. Germline loops: CDR1 SGHAT, CDR2 FQNNGV. This CDR3 is 13 amino acids long. The V segment lost 8 bases and the J segment 4 bases; nucleotides outside the gene matches: 6. The CDR3 loop reads CASHLTGAYGYTF. CDR3 sequence (DNA): TGTGCCAGCCATTTGACAGGGGCCTATGGCTACACCTTC.

J is TRBJ2-1 and V is TRBV10-3, with 11 bases lining up with TRBD1. CDR3 length: 14 amino acids. CDR1 and CDR2 (germline): ENHRY, SYGVKD. V trimming: 3 bases; J trimming: 8 bases; junction bases outside the gene matches: 3. CDR3 sequence reads: CAISESDRGHEQFF. The CDR3 region has the DNA TGTGCCATCAGTGAATCGGACAGGGGGCATGAGCAGTTCTTC.

The chain joins TRBV2 to TRBJ1-4; D may be TRBD1 (6 bases). Germline V gene data show CDR1 as SNHLY and CDR2 as FYNNEI. Trimming cost V 5 bases and J 0 bases, with 22 bases left between them. The CDR3 covers 19 residues. The CDR3 bases are TGTGCCAGCAGTCCAGATTCACAGGGCGAATTCTCAACTAATGAAAAACTGTTTTTT. Residues: CASSPDSQGEFSTNEKLFF.

This clone occurred once. The rearrangement links TRBV18 to TRBJ2-2; D perhaps matches TRBD1 (5 bases). The CDR3 covers 14 residues. CDR1 KGHSH and CDR2 LQKENI come from the germline V gene. V dropped 2 bases and J dropped 11 bases, with 15 bases sitting between them. CDR3 bases: TGTGCCAGCTCACCAACACAGGTTACCACTGAGCTGTTTTTT. Translated: CASSPTQVTTELFF.

V gene TRBV10-3 combines with J gene TRBJ1-2; D uncertain. Trimming left V 3 bases short and J 8 bases short, with 10 bases between. Per germline, CDR1 ENHRY and CDR2 SYGVKD. The CDR3 extends over 12 amino acids. CDR3 sequence: CAISETRVGYTF. CDR3 bases: TGTGCCATCAGTGAAACGAGGGTGGGCTACACCTTC.